One sample yielded the 11 T cell receptor beta chains listed below, sequenced in a study of blood T cells in healthy people across ages. A second PCR, run for about 6 to 11 cycles, used a sample-barcoded 5' primer plus a J-beta primer mix. TCRdb ran MiXCR on the 5' RACE reads and lists one entry per CDR3 protein. The data show 850,000 to 1,000,000 distinct CDR3 sequences, roughly 51% seen once. The sample was blood. Receptors were obtained from a woman aged 60-70 years in good health.

This clonotype occurred many times. The chain links TRBV28 to TRBJ2-7; TRBD2 matches 8 bases. V shed 8 bases and J 3 bases; nucleotides not matched to a gene: 12. In germline, CDR1 is MDHEN, CDR2 SYDVKM. The CDR3 contains 15 residues. This CDR3 is CASRGRGRPHYEQYF. CDR3 DNA sequence: TGTGCCAGCCGGGGGCGCGGGAGGCCTCACTACGAGCAGTACTTC.

Here the CDR3 DNA reads TGCAGTGCTAATACGAACTACGAGCAGTACTTC. Its protein product is CSANTNYEQYF. V is TRBV20-1 and J is TRBJ2-7; D not certain. Germline V gene sequence: CDR1 DFQATT, CDR2 SNEGSKA (reference sequence). This CDR3 comprises 11 residues. The V end was cut by 4 bases, the J end by 3 bases, with 7 bases between.

This clonotype occurred a few times. The J gene is TRBJ1-4, the V gene TRBV4-1, with TRBD1 matching over 9 bases. The CDR3 runs to 17 residues. The germline CDR1 and CDR2 sequences are MGHRA and YSYEKL. The trim removed 4 bases at V and 8 bases at J, leaving 14 bases unmatched. The CDR3 nucleotides read TGCGCCAGCAGCCTTCTGGACCACAGGGGGCGCGGAGAAAAACTGTTTTTT. Translation: CASSLLDHRGRGEKLFF.

The CDR3 here is CASSLNDRGNYGYTF. In nucleotides, the CDR3 is TGCGCCAGCAGCCTCAATGACAGGGGGAACTATGGCTACACCTTC. The V and J genes are TRBV4-1 and TRBJ1-2, with 9 bases identical to TRBD1. The CDR3 has 15 amino acids. Germline CDR1 MGHRA, CDR2 YSYEKL. Germline trimming cut 4 bases from V and 2 bases from J; bases unmatched to any gene: 5.

The genes are TRBV6-5 and TRBJ1-5; 8 bases match TRBD1. J was trimmed by 3 bases and V by 6 bases; bases with no gene match: 10. This CDR3 spans 16 amino acids. CDR1 and CDR2 (germline): MNHEY, SVGAGI. This chain's CDR3 is CASSTEDRVVNQPQHF. Here the CDR3 DNA reads TGTGCCAGCAGCACCGAGGACAGGGTCGTCAATCAGCCCCAGCATTTT.

This chain uses TRBV28 with TRBJ2-5; 10 nucleotides match TRBD2. The end of the DNA aligns better with TRBJ2-4, so the J call may be wrong. Germline V CDR1 and CDR2: MDHEN, SYDVKM. CDR3 length: 17 residues. As DNA, the CDR3 is TGTGCCAGCAGTTTATTGCGGCTAGCGGGGGAGAAAAACATTCAGTACTTC. It specifies CASSLLRLAGEKNIQYF.

In DNA, the CDR3 is TGTGCCAGCACCGGGGTCAACTACGAGCAGTACTTC. This translates into CASTGVNYEQYF. The chain uses TRBV12-3 or TRBV12-4 and TRBJ2-7; TRBD2 is a possible D gene (5 bases). Deletions cut 7 bases from V and 3 bases from J, with 10 bases between. This CDR3 spans 12 amino acids.

V and J are TRBV14 and TRBJ2-3; 10 bases map to TRBD2. The length of the CDR3 is 23 residues. Trimming took 0 bases from V and 2 from J; bases not matched to a gene: 23. Germline V lookup: CDR1 SGHDN, CDR2 FVKESK. In nucleotides, the CDR3 is TGTGCCAGCAGCCAAGAACGGCCCCGGGGGCTAGCGGGAGTGGACCGACCCACAGATACGCAGTATTTT. It translates to CASSQERPRGLAGVDRPTDTQYF.

This clonotype was picked up a small number of times. V gene TRBV12-3 or TRBV12-4 combines with J gene TRBJ2-1; TRBD2 agrees at 7 bases. Trimming at V came to 5 bases and at J to 15 bases, leaving 10 bases not matched to a gene. The length of the CDR3 is 12 residues. The CDR3 loop is CASSPLAAAGFF. CDR3 DNA: TGTGCCAGCAGTCCTCTAGCGGCGGCGGGGTTCTTC.

This clonotype was detected many times. This chain joins TRBV9 and TRBJ2-6; 15 bases are a match to TRBD2. In germline, CDR1 is SGDLS, CDR2 YYNGEE. The CDR3 runs to 20 residues. The junction had 10 bases not matched to a gene; V was cut back by 5 bases and J by 1 base. The CDR3 coding sequence is TGTGCCAGCAGTCGTAGGCGGACTAGCGGGAGGGATTCTGGGGCCAACGTCCTGACTTTC. Translated, it gives CASSRRRTSGRDSGANVLTF.

J is TRBJ2-5 and V is TRBV13; 11 nucleotides agree with TRBD2. TRBJ2-7 matches the DNA end more closely, so the J call is doubtful. This CDR3 region has 15 residues. Germline V gives CDR1 PRHDT, CDR2 FYEKMQ (reference sequence). The CDR3 protein is CASSPTSGSLPEQYF. CDR3 DNA sequence: TGTGCCAGCAGCCCAACTAGCGGGAGTTTACCCGAGCAGTACTTC.